One and the same sample provided the 28 T cell receptor beta chains below, sequenced in a study of cytomegalovirus exposure and HLA in healthy donors. Primers: 60 Vbeta forward and 13 Jbeta reverse. Sequencing was performed with immunoSEQ multiplex PCR; in TCRdb, only in-frame clones are kept and a portion is missing. The sample yields some 78,000 clones, 72% seen once. The sequenced sample was PBMCs. The receptor source for this set is a woman aged 40 to 50 in good health and CMV-seropositive.

The CDR3 sequence: CASLRQGVYEQYF. CDR3 sequence (DNA): TGTGCCAGCTTGCGACAGGGGGTCTACGAGCAGTACTTC. This rearrangement joins TRBV2 to TRBJ2-7, with 9 bases that match TRBD1. CDR1 and CDR2 from the germline V gene are SNHLY and FYNNEI. Unmatched junction bases numbered 5, after V lost 8 bases and J lost 3 bases. This CDR3 spans 13 amino acids.

The chain uses TRBV2 and TRBJ1-4, with TRBD1 matching over 8 bases. The length of the CDR3 is 12 residues. CDR1 is SNHLY, CDR2 FYNNEI, per germline. Unmatched junction bases numbered 6, after V lost 11 bases and J lost 7 bases. As DNA, the CDR3 is TGTGCCGGCGGGACAGGCGGTGAAAAACTGTTTTTT. Protein: CAGGTGGEKLFF. Full variable domain (outside the CDR3, taken from reference TRBV2 and TRBJ1-4): EPEVTQTPSHQVTQMGQEVILRCVPISNHLYFYWYRQILGQKVEFLVSFYNNEISEKSEIFDDQFSVERPDGSNFTLKIRSTKLEDSAMYFCAGGTGGEKLFFGSGTQLSVL.

This clone appeared a few times. The chain employs TRBV2 and TRBJ1-5; a possible D gene is TRBD1 (6 bases). The length of the CDR3 is 15 residues. The V and J ends lost 3 bases and 3 bases respectively, with 12 bases between them. Germline V gene lookup returns CDR1 SNHLY and CDR2 FYNNEI. The CDR3, as DNA: TGTGCCAGCAGTGACGCCGGGACATTCAATCAGCCCCAGCATTTT. The encoded protein is CASSDAGTFNQPQHF.

The rearrangement joins TRBV19 to TRBJ2-6, with a possible D match to TRBD2 (6 bases). In germline, CDR1 is LNHDA, CDR2 SQIVND (reference sequence). Trimming stripped 10 bases from V and 1 base from J, with 14 bases between. The CDR3 contains 15 residues. CDR3 bases: TGTGCCACTACGCCGGGAGCATCTGGGGCCAACGTCCTGACTTTC. Residues: CATTPGASGANVLTF.

This chain uses TRBV4-2 with TRBJ2-3, with D unclear. CDR3 length equals 14 residues. Trimming took off 0 bases at V and 0 bases at J, with 4 bases between the two ends. Per the germline V gene, CDR1 is LGHNA and CDR2 is YNFKEQ. CDR3 in DNA: TGTGCCAGCAGCCAAGATAGTAGCACAGATACGCAGTATTTT. This translates into CASSQDSSTDTQYF.

This chain uses TRBV19 with TRBJ1-6; D possibly corresponds to TRBD1 (6 bases). V gave up 9 bases and J gave up 3 bases, with 18 bases separating them. Germline lookup yields CDR1 LNHDA and CDR2 SQIVND (reference sequence). This CDR3 spans 16 amino acids. The chain's CDR3 is CASHHTTGFYNSPLHF. As DNA, the CDR3 is TGTGCCAGCCACCATACTACAGGGTTCTATAATTCACCCCTCCACTTT.

The chain employs TRBV5-6 and TRBJ1-5; 8 positions match TRBD1. V lost 1 base and J lost 2; bases outside the gene matches: 5. CDR1 and CDR2 (germline): SGHDT, YYEEEE. There are 16 residues in the CDR3. In nucleotides, the CDR3 is TGTGCCAGCAGCTTGCAGGGGGCGCTGGGCAATCAGCCCCAGCATTTT. Its translation is CASSLQGALGNQPQHF.

This chain uses TRBV10-3 with TRBJ2-6; D remains unclear. Germline loops: CDR1 ENHRY, CDR2 SYGVKD. Trimming removed 9 bases at V and 1 base at J, with 13 bases between. CDR3 size: 15 residues. The CDR3: CAIAARGSGANVLTF. CDR3 DNA: TGTGCCATTGCGGCGAGAGGTTCTGGGGCCAACGTCCTGACTTTC.

This sequence joins TRBV5-8 and TRBJ2-1; TRBD1 agrees at 7 bases. There are 14 residues in the CDR3. Germline V gives CDR1 SGHTS, CDR2 YDEGEE. V lost 4 bases, J lost 5 bases, and 6 bases stayed unmatched. CDR3 bases: TGTGCCAGCAGCGTACTCACAGGGGACAATGAGCAGTTCTTC. Translated, it gives CASSVLTGDNEQFF.

This clone was found a few times. This sequence joins TRBV18 and TRBJ1-4; TRBD1 agrees at 8 bases. The CDR3 consists of 13 residues. V shed 6 bases, J shed 16 bases, and the junction held 13 bases outside the gene matches. CDR1 and CDR2 (germline): KGHSH, LQKENI. This CDR3 reads CASSTGQANVAFF. CDR3 DNA sequence: TGTGCCAGCTCGACGGGACAGGCAAATGTGGCGTTTTTT.

V gene TRBV2 combines with J gene TRBJ2-5, with TRBD1 identical over 7 bases. V lost 2 bases, J lost 4 bases, and 4 bases stayed unmatched. The CDR3 is 14 residues long. Germline V CDR1 and CDR2: SNHLY, FYNNEI. CDR3 sequence (DNA): TGTGCCAGCAGTGAACAGGCAGGGGGAGAGACCCAGTACTTC. Translating it yields CASSEQAGGETQYF.

The sample holds one count of this clone. V usage is TRBV29-1 and J usage is TRBJ2-1; D gene uncertain. CDR1 SQVTM and CDR2 ANQGSEA come from the germline V gene. V lost 7 bases, J lost 3 bases, and 10 bases lay in between. There are 12 residues in the CDR3. The CDR3 loop is CSATVIYNEQFF. The CDR3 DNA is TGCAGCGCCACAGTGATCTACAATGAGCAGTTCTTC.

V gene TRBV5-1 combines with J gene TRBJ2-1, with 10 bases aligning to TRBD2. CDR1 is SGHRS and CDR2 is YFSETQ in the germline V gene. CDR3 size: 14 residues. V trimming: 3 bases; J trimming: 7 bases; junction bases outside the gene matches: 4. Here the CDR3 DNA reads TGCGCCAGCAGCTGGGCTAGCGGGAGTAATGAGCAGTTCTTC. Translation: CASSWASGSNEQFF.

The rearrangement uses TRBV5-1 and TRBJ2-1, with D perhaps matching TRBD2 (5 bases). Germline V lookup: CDR1 SGHRS, CDR2 YFSETQ. This CDR3 is built from 15 residues. Trimming took 0 bases from V and 0 from J, leaving 7 bases between them. CDR3 DNA: TGCGCCAGCAGCTTGGCTAGCAACTCCTACAATGAGCAGTTCTTC. Translated: CASSLASNSYNEQFF. The variable domain in full, completed from reference TRBV5-1 and TRBJ2-1, reads KAGVTQTPRYLIKTRGQQVTLSCSPISGHRSVSWYQQTPGQGLQFLFEYFSETQRNKGNFPGRFSGRQFSNSRSEMNVSTLELGDSALYLCASSLASNSYNEQFFGPGTRLTVL.

This clone was seen a few times. The chain carries TRBV10-3 and TRBJ2-7, with D possibly being TRBD2 (7 bases). Per germline, CDR1 ENHRY and CDR2 SYGVKD. The CDR3 sequence is 14 residues long. Trimming took off 3 bases at V and 3 bases at J, with 12 bases between the two ends. The CDR3 DNA is TGTGCCATCAGTGACGAGGGGGGGCTCTACGAGCAGTACTTC. Translated: CAISDEGGLYEQYF.

The chain joins TRBV14 to TRBJ2-1; D is uncertain. V lost 3 bases to trimming and J lost 6 bases, with 18 bases between them. The CDR3 has 16 amino acids. Germline values: CDR1 SGHDN, CDR2 FVKESK. For the CDR3, the DNA is TGTGCCAGCAGCCATTACTACTATAAAAGAGGCAATGAGCAGTTCTTC. Protein product: CASSHYYYKRGNEQFF.

The chain is built from TRBV2 and TRBJ1-2; possible D gene TRBD1, 5 bases. Trimming removed 7 bases from V and 3 bases from J, with 9 bases in between. The germline V gene encodes CDR1 SNHLY and CDR2 FYNNEI. The CDR3 runs 12 residues. The CDR3: CASNRDYYGYTF. In nucleotides, the CDR3 is TGTGCCAGCAACCGGGACTACTATGGCTACACCTTC.

A word on this clone: Compared with germline, one end of the junction differs, possibly owing to a read error. V usage is TRBV9 and J usage is TRBJ2-7; tentatively, D is TRBD2 (5 bases). The CDR3 totals 14 residues. In germline, CDR1 is SGDLS, CDR2 YYNGEE. CDR3 nucleotide sequence: TGTGCCAGCAGCGAGGCGGGTGACGGATACGCGCAGTACTTC. Its protein is CASSEAGDGYAQYF.

The rearrangement links TRBV15 to TRBJ1-3; D not resolved. Germline loops: CDR1 LNHNV, CDR2 YYDKDF (reference sequence). CDR3 length equals 16 residues. V lost 1 base and J lost 0, with 10 bases in between. In nucleotides, the CDR3 is TGTGCCACCAGCAGAGTTTCGTCGAGCTCTGGAAACACCATATATTTT. Encoded protein: CATSRVSSSSGNTIYF. The full variable domain, with the rest looked up from reference TRBV15 and TRBJ1-3, is DAMVIQNPRYQVTQFGKPVTLSCSQTLNHNVMYWYQQKSSQAPKLLFHYYDKDFNNEADTPDNFQSRRPNTSFCFLDIRSPGLGDTAMYLCATSRVSSSSGNTIYFGEGSWLTVV.

The rearrangement links TRBV5-4 to TRBJ2-5, with D unclear. Trimming left V 0 bases short and J 0 bases short, with 6 bases between. The CDR3 covers 14 residues. Germline V lookup: CDR1 SGHNT, CDR2 YYREEE (reference sequence). DNA of the CDR3: TGTGCCAGCAGCTTGGGGCAGAACCAAGAGACCCAGTACTTC. Translating it yields CASSLGQNQETQYF.

Remarks on this clone: An end of the junction does not agree with germline; a read error may underlie this. The chain uses TRBV7-2 and TRBJ1-2, with D possibly matching TRBD1 (6 bases). The CDR3 length is 12 residues. Germline CDR1 and CDR2: SGHTA and FQGNSA. Here the CDR3 reads CASQSGGRGYPF. The CDR3 DNA reads TGTGCCAGCCAGAGCGGGGGCAGAGGCTACCCCTTC. Drawing the rest from reference TRBV7-2 and TRBJ1-2, the complete variable domain is GAGVSQSPSNKVTEKGKDVELRCDPISGHTALYWYRQSLGQGLEFLIYFQGNSAPDKSGLPSDRFSAERTGGSVSTLTIQRTQQEDSAVYLCASQSGGRGYPFGSGTRLTVV.

V is TRBV2 and J is TRBJ1-1; D not resolved. The V gene lost 4 bases and the J gene lost 4 bases, with 13 bases spanning the gap. The CDR3 spans 14 residues. The germline CDR1 and CDR2 sequences are SNHLY and FYNNEI. CDR3 coding DNA: TGTGCCAGCAGTGCCGGGAGGGTTGCCACTGAAGCTTTCTTT. It encodes CASSAGRVATEAFF.

The rearrangement joins TRBV6-5 to TRBJ1-2; tentative D call: TRBD1 (5 bases). CDR1 and CDR2 (germline): MNHEY, SVGAGI. This CDR3 is 16 amino acids long. Trimming took 0 bases from V and 1 from J, leaving 12 bases between them. The CDR3 is CASSYSDMGLNYGYTF. CDR3 coding DNA: TGTGCCAGCAGTTACTCGGATATGGGGCTTAACTATGGCTACACCTTC.

The chain employs TRBV6-1 and TRBJ2-1; TRBD2 matches 8 bases. Germline lookup yields CDR1 MNHNS and CDR2 SASEGT. The ends lost 5 bases at V and 4 bases at J; junction bases unmatched: 7. The CDR3 length is 15 residues. CDR3 bases: TGTGCCAGCAGTAGGTTGATAGCGGGGTACAATGAGCAGTTCTTC. Its protein is CASSRLIAGYNEQFF.

This sequence joins TRBV9 and TRBJ1-6; D gene uncertain. Germline CDR1 SGDLS, CDR2 YYNGEE. There are 13 residues in the CDR3. V was trimmed by 4 bases and J by 9 bases, leaving 11 bases between them. The CDR3 spells CASSPEGISPLHF. The CDR3 nucleotides read TGTGCCAGCAGCCCCGAGGGTATTTCACCCCTCCACTTT.

This clone was counted only a few times. The chain recombines TRBV21-1 with TRBJ2-1; the table assigns TRBD2, which was not confirmed against the DNA. TRBV21-1 is assigned pseudogene status. CDR3 length: 16 residues. In nucleotides, the CDR3 is TGTGCCAGCAGCAAGTTGGGAGGGCAGTCCTACAATGAGCAGTTCTTC. Protein sequence: CASSKLGGQSYNEQFF.

The V and J genes are TRBV7-8 and TRBJ1-1; the match to TRBD1 covers 7 bases. The CDR3 spans 13 residues. With 4 bases clipped from V and 5 bases from J, the junction kept 4 bases outside the gene matches. In germline, CDR1 is SGHVS, CDR2 FQNEAQ. The CDR3 sequence is CASSSTGSTEAFF. The CDR3 DNA reads TGTGCCAGCAGCTCGACAGGGAGTACTGAAGCTTTCTTT.

The chain combines TRBV28 with TRBJ2-2, with 13 bases that match TRBD2. This CDR3 region has 14 residues. Trimming cost V 6 bases and J 6 bases; bases outside gene matches: 1. The V gene's germline CDR1 is MDHEN and CDR2 SYDVKM. DNA for the CDR3: TGTGCCAGCAGAACTAGCGGGGGGGCCGGGGAGCTGTTTTTT. Translating it yields CASRTSGGAGELFF. Full variable domain (remainder filled in from reference TRBV28 and TRBJ2-2): DVKVTQSSRYLVKRTGEKVFLECVQDMDHENMFWYRQDPGLGLRLIYFSYDVKMKEKGDIPEGYSVSREKKERFSLILESASTNQTSMYLCASRTSGGAGELFFGEGSRLTVL.